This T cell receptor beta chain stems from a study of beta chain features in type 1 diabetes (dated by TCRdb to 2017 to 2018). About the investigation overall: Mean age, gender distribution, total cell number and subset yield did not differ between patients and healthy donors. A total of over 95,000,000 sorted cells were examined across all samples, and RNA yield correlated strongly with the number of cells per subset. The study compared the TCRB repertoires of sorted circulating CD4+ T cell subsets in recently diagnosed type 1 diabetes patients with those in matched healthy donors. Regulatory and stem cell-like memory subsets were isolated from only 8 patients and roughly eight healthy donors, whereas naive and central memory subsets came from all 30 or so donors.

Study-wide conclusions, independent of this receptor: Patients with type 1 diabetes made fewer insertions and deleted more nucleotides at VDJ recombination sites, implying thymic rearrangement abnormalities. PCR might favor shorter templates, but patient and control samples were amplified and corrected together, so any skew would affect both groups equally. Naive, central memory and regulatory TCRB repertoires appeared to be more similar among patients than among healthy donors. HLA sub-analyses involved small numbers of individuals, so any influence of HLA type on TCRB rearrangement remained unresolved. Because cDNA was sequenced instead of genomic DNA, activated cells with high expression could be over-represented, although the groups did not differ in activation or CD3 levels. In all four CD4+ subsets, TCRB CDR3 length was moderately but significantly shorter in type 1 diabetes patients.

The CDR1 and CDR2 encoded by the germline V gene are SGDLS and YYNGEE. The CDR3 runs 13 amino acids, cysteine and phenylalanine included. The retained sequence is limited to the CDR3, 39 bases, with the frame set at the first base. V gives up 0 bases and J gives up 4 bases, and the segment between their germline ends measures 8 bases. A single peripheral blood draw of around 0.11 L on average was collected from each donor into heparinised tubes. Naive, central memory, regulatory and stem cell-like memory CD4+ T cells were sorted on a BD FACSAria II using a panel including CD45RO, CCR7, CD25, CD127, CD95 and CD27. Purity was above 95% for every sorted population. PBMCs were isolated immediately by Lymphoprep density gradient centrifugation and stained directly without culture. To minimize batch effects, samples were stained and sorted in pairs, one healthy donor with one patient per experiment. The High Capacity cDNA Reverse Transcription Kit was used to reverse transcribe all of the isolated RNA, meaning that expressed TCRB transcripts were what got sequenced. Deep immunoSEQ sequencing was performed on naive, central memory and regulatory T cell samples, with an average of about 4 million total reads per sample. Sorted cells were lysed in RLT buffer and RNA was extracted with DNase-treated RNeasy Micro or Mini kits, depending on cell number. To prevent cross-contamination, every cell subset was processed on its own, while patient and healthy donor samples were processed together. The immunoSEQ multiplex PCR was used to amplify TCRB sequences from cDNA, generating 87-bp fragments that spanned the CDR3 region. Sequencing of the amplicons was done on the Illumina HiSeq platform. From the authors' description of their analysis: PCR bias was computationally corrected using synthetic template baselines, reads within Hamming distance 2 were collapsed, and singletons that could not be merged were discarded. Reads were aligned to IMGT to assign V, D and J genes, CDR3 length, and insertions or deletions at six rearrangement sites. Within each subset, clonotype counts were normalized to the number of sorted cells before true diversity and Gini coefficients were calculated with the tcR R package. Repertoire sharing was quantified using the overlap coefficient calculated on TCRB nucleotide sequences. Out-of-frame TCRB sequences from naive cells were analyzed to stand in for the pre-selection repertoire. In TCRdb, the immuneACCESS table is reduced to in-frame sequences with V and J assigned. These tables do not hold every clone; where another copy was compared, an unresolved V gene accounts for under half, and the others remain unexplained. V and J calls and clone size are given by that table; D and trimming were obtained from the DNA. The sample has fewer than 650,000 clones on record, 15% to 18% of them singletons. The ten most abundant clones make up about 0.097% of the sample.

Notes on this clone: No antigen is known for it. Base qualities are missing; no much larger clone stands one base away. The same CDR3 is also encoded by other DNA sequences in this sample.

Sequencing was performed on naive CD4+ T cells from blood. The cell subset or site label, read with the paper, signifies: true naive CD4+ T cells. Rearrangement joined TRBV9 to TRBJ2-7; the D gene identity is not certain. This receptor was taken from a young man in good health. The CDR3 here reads CASSVGLTYEQYF. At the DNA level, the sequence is TGTGCCAGCAGCGTAGGACTTACTTACGAGCAGTACTTC.